Each of the 3 T cell receptor beta chains below was sequenced from the same sample in a study of blood T cells in healthy people across ages. Primed by a sample-barcoded 5' primer and a J-beta primer mix, a second PCR proceeded for 7 to 11 cycles. Via MiXCR, TCRdb re-called the 5' RACE reads, giving one row per CDR3 protein. The sample includes more than 700,000 distinct CDR3 sequences, around half of them seen just once. The sequenced material came from blood. These receptors all come from a man older than 75 in good health.

The chain recombines TRBV29-1 with TRBJ1-2; TRBD1 matches 12 bases. Losses at the gene ends were 3 bases for V and 4 bases for J; bases not matched to a gene: 6. The CDR3 sequence is 15 residues long. Per the germline V gene, CDR1 is SQVTM and CDR2 is ANQGSEA. The chain's CDR3 is CSVERGTGGVYGYTF. The CDR3 nucleotides read TGCAGCGTTGAGAGGGGGACAGGGGGCGTCTATGGCTACACCTTC.

This sequence joins TRBV3-1 and TRBJ2-3; D might be TRBD2 (5 bases). The V end was cut by 2 bases, the J end by 5 bases, with 17 bases between. Germline V lookup: CDR1 LGHDT, CDR2 YNNKEL (reference sequence). The CDR3 consists of 16 residues. DNA for the CDR3: TGTGCCAGCAGCCAACGTAGCAGAGGAGGTGGAGATACGCAGTATTTT. This encodes CASSQRSRGGGDTQYF.

V and J are TRBV11-2 and TRBJ2-7, with 8 bases identical to TRBD2. This CDR3 has 14 residues. The V gene end was trimmed by 4 bases and the J gene end by 2 bases; junction bases not matched to a gene: 4. The germline gives CDR1 SGHAT, CDR2 FQNNGV. The CDR3 reads CASSSGTRPYEQYF. As DNA, the CDR3 is TGTGCCAGCAGCTCCGGGACTAGACCCTACGAGCAGTACTTC.